This TCR beta chain was captured by sequencing in a study of control samples from healthy donors and cancer patients (dated by TCRdb to about 2020). V drops 0 bases and J drops 5 bases, leaving 14 bases in between. Including cysteine and phenylalanine, the CDR3 has 15 amino acids. The sequence is cut down to CDR3 DNA, 45 bases in frame from base 1. For CDR1 and CDR2, the germline V gene (reference sequence) lists MNHEY and SMNVEV. Receptor amplification or capture employed the immunoSEQ multiplex PCR assay. TCRdb limited this immuneACCESS table to in-frame rearrangements with V and J called. A share of clones is missing; checked studies link under half to unresolved V genes, and the rest is unexplained. This sample holds 85,000 to 120,000 clones; about 92% were observed only once. The ten largest clones take up less than 2.5% of the sample. The count of this clone is one. Its antigen remains unidentified. No clone much larger than this one lies a single base away; base qualities are absent.

The sequence joins TRBV27 to TRBJ2-7; perhaps TRBD2 is the D gene, with 6 bases matching. What was sequenced was blood. The TCR originated in a woman aged 18-29 years in good health. The DNA reads as follows: TGTGCCAGCAGTTTATCCTCCGGGAGCAGCCACGAGCAGTACTTC. This translates into CASSLSSGSSHEQYF.